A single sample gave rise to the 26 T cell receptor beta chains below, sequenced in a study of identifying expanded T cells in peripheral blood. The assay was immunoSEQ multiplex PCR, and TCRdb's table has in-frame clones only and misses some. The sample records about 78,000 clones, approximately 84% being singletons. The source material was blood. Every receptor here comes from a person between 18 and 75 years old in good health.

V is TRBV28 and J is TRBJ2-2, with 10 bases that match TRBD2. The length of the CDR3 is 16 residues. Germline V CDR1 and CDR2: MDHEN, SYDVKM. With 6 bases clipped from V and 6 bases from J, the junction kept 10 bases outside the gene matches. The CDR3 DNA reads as TGTGCCAGCAGACCACCGGGACTAGCGTTCGCCGGGGAGCTGTTTTTT. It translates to CASRPPGLAFAGELFF.

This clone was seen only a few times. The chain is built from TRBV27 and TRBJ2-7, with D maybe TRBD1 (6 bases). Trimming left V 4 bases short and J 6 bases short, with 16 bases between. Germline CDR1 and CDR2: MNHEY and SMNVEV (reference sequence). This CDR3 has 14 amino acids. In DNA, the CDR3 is TGTGCCAGCAGTTGGGCAGGGGCCCACGGCGAGCAGTACTTC. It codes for CASSWAGAHGEQYF.

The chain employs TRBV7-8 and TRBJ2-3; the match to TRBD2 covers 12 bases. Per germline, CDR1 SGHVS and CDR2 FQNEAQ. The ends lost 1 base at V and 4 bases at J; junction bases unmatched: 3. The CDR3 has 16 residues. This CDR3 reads CASSLVPSGRADTQYF. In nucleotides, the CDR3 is TGTGCCAGCAGCTTAGTTCCTAGCGGGAGGGCAGATACGCAGTATTTT.

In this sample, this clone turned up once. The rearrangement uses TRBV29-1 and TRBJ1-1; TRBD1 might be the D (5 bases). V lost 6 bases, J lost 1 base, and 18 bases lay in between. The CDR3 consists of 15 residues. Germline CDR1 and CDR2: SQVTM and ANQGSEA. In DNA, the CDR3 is TGCAGCGTCCAGGGTTCCCTGGTCCAGAACACTGAAGCTTTCTTT. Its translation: CSVQGSLVQNTEAFF.

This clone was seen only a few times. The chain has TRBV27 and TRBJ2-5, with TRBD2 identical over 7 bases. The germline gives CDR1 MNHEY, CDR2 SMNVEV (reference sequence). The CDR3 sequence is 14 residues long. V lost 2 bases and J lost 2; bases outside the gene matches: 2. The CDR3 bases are TGTGCCAGCAGTTTAGGGCGGGGGCAAGAGACCCAGTACTTC. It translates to CASSLGRGQETQYF.

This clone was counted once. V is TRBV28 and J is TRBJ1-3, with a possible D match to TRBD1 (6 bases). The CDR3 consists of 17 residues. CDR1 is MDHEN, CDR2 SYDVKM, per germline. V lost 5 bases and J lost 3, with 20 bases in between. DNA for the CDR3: TGTGCCAGCAGTCTTCTAGGGGCAGGGGAAGATGGAAACACCATATATTTT. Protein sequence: CASSLLGAGEDGNTIYF. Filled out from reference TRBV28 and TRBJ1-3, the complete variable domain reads DVKVTQSSRYLVKRTGEKVFLECVQDMDHENMFWYRQDPGLGLRLIYFSYDVKMKEKGDIPEGYSVSREKKERFSLILESASTNQTSMYLCASSLLGAGEDGNTIYFGEGSWLTVV.

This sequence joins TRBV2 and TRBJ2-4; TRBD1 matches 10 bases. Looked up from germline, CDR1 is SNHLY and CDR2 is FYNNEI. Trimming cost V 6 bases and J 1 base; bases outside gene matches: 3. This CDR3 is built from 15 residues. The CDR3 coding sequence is TGTGCCAGCAGCCCGGGACAGGGGGCCAAAAACATTCAGTACTTC. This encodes CASSPGQGAKNIQYF.

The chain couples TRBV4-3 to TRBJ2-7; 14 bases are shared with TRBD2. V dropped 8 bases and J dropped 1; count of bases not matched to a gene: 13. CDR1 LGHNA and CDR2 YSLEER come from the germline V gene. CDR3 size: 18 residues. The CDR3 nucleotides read TGCGCCAGCCCTAACGGGACTAGCGGGAGCGGTGGTTCCTACGAGCAGTACTTC. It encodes CASPNGTSGSGGSYEQYF.

CDR3 DNA: TGCGCCAGCAGCCAAGACAGACAAGAGACCCAGTACTTC. Protein product: CASSQDRQETQYF. The rearrangement joins TRBV10-2 to TRBJ2-5; possible D gene TRBD1, 5 bases. V was pared by 6 bases and J by 2 bases, with 10 bases between. The CDR3 consists of 13 residues. The V gene's germline CDR1 is WSHSY and CDR2 SAAADI.

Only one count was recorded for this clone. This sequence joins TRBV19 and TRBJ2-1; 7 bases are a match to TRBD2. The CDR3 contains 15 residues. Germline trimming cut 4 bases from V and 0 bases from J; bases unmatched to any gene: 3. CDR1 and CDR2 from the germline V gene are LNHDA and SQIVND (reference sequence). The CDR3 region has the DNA TGTGCCAGTAGTACGGGCGGGAGCTCCTACAATGAGCAGTTCTTC. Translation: CASSTGGSSYNEQFF.

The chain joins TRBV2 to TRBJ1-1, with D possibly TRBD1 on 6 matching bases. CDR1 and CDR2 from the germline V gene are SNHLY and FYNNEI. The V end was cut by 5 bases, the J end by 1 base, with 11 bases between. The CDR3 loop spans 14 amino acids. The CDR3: CASSSRGPNTEAFF. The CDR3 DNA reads TGTGCCAGCAGTTCCAGGGGTCCGAACACTGAAGCTTTCTTT.

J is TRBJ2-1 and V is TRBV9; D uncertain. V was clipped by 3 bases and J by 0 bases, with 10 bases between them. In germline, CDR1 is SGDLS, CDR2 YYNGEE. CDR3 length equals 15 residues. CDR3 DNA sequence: TGTGCCAGCAGCGAAGTCGACTTCTCCTACAATGAGCAGTTCTTC. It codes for CASSEVDFSYNEQFF.

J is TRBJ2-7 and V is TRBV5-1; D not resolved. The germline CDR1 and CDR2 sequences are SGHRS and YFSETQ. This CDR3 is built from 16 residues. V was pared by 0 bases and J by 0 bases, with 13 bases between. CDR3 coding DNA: TGCGCCAGCAGCTTGGCCTTCGGGTCTTCCTCCTACGAGCAGTACTTC. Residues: CASSLAFGSSSYEQYF.

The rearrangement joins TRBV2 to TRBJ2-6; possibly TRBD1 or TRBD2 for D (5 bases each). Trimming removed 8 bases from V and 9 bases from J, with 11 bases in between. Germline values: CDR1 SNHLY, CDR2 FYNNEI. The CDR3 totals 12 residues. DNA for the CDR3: TGTGCCAGCGGGGACGCTGACAACGTCCTGACTTTC. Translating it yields CASGDADNVLTF.

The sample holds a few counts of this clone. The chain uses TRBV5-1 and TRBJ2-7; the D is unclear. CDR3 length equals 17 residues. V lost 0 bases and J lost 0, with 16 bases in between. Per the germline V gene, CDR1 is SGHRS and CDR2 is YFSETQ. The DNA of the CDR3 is TGCGCCAGCAGCTTGGGTTCGGTGGGCCTATTCTCCTACGAGCAGTACTTC. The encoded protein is CASSLGSVGLFSYEQYF.

CDR3 amino acids: CASSSLGGTIDGYTF. The DNA for the CDR3 is TGTGCCAGCAGTTCACTCGGGGGAACTATCGATGGCTACACCTTC. The V call is TRBV28, the J call TRBJ1-2; TRBD1 might be the D (5 bases). The CDR3 is 15 amino acids. The V gene lost 4 bases and the J gene lost 6 bases, with 18 bases spanning the gap. Germline V gene lookup returns CDR1 MDHEN and CDR2 SYDVKM.

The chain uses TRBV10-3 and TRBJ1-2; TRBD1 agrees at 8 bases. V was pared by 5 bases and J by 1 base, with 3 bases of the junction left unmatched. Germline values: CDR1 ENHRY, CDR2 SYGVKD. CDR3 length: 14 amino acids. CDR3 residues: CAISRQGINYGYTF. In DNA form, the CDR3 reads TGTGCCATCAGTAGACAGGGGATTAACTATGGCTACACCTTC.

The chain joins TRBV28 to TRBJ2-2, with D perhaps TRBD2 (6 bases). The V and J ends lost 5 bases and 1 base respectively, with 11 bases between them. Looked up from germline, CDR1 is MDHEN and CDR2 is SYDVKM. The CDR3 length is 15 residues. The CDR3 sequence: CASSRETLNTGELFF. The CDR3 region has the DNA TGTGCCAGCAGTCGGGAGACCTTGAACACCGGGGAGCTGTTTTTT. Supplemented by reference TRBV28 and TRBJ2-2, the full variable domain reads DVKVTQSSRYLVKRTGEKVFLECVQDMDHENMFWYRQDPGLGLRLIYFSYDVKMKEKGDIPEGYSVSREKKERFSLILESASTNQTSMYLCASSRETLNTGELFFGEGSRLTVL.

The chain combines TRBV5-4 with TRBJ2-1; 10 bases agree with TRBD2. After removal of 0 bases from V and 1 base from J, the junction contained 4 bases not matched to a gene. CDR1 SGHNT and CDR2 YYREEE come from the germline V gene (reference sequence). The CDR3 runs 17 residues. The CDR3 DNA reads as TGTGCCAGCAGCTTGGCCTTTAGCGGGAGGTCCTACAATGAGCAGTTCTTC. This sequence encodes CASSLAFSGRSYNEQFF.

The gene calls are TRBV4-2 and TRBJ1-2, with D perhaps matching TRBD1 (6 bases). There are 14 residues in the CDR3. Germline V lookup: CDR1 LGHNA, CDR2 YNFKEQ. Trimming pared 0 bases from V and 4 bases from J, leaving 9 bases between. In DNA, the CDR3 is TGTGCCAGCAGCCAAGATAGGGGGGGCTATGGCTACACCTTC. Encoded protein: CASSQDRGGYGYTF.

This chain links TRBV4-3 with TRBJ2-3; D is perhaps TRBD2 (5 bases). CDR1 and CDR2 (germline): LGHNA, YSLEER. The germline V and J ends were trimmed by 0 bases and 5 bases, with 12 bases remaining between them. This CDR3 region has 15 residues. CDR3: CASSQEVGVLDTQYF. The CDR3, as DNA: TGCGCCAGCAGCCAAGAGGTGGGAGTTTTAGATACGCAGTATTTT.

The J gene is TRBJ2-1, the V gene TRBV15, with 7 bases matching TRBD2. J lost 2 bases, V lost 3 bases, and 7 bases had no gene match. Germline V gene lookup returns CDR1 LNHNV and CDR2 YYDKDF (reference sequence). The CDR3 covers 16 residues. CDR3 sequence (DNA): TGTGCCACCAGCAGGACAGCCGGGACTACCTACAATGAGCAGTTCTTC. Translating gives CATSRTAGTTYNEQFF.

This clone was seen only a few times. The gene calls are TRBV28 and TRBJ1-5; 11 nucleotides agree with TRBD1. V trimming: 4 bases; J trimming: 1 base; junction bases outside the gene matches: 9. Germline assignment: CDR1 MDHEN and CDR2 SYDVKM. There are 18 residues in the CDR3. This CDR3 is CASSSGTGGLWSNQPQHF. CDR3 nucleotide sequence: TGTGCCAGCAGTTCCGGGACAGGGGGATTGTGGAGCAATCAGCCCCAGCATTTT.

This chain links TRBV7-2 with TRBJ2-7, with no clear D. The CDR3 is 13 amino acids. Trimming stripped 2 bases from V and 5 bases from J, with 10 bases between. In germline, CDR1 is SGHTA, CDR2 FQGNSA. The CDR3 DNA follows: TGTGCCAGCAGCTTAAAAGGTGTCCACGAGCAGTACTTC. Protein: CASSLKGVHEQYF.

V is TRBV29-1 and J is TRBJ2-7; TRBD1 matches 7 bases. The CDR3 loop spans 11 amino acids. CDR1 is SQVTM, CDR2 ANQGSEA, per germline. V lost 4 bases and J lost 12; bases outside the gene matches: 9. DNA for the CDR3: TGCAGCGTTGGTACAGGGGATTCGGTGTACTTC. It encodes CSVGTGDSVYF.

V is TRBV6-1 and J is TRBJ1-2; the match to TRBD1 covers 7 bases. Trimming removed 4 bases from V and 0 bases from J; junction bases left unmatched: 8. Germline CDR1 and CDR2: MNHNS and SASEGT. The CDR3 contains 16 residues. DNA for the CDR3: TGTGCCAGCAGTGCCGCAGGGGGACCGACTAACTATGGCTACACCTTC. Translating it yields CASSAAGGPTNYGYTF.